The source of this T cell receptor beta chain is a study of identical twins. This clonotype was counted between two and nine times. Everyone who donated was a healthy Caucasian. Unique molecular identifiers were in the cDNA, with template-switch universal primer binding. One entry per CDR3 protein results from TCRdb running MiXCR on the 5' RACE reads. The data show hundreds of thousands of distinct CDR3 sequences, 6.5% to 9.5% seen once. The sample also formed part of further work on yellow fever vaccine responses in identical twins. That work contributes: Twins reportedly mounted vaccine T cell responses that seemed partly convergent, partly personalized.

This sequence originates from a woman under 30 in good health. Sequencing was performed on memory (CD45RO+) T cells sorted from blood.

The CDR3 DNA follows: TGTGCCAGCAGCTTAGGAAGTATGGAGCAGTTCTTC. Its protein is CASSLGSMEQFF. V usage is TRBV11-1 and J usage is TRBJ2-1; no clear D. The CDR3 has 12 amino acids. Trimming shortened V by 1 base and J by 10 bases, and 8 bases separated the two germline ends. Germline V gene lookup returns CDR1 SGHAT and CDR2 FQDESV (reference sequence).